The clone carrying this TCR beta chain was seen ten or more times. Antigen specificity is unknown. Amplification of TCR beta CDR3 regions used RNA as the template. First-round RT-PCR targeting the TCR CDR3 was performed with the HTBI primer set. A single record per CDR3 protein comes from TCRdb applying MiXCR to the multiplex PCR reads. The table lists about 380,000 distinct CDR3 sequences, less than 15% of them singletons. This entry comes from a study of T cells in Graves' hyperthyroidism and ophthalmopathy. Study summary: At initial diagnosis, before any treatment had begun, peripheral blood was obtained.

This CDR3 comprises 17 residues. Germline CDR1 and CDR2: SGHVS and FNYEAQ. V trimming: 0 bases; J trimming: 5 bases; junction bases outside the gene matches: 11. Hyperthyroidism patients were newly diagnosed, had disease duration under 2 months, and were aged 18 to 65 years. Blood from later-ophthalmopathy patients was taken at first hyperthyroidism diagnosis. Study findings and constraints: Separation of ophthalmopathy from stable hyperthyroidism was achieved by a 13 V-J model.

The rearrangement uses TRBV7-6 and TRBJ2-7, with TRBD1 matching over 9 bases. The TCR originated in a man aged 25 to 40 with Graves' hyperthyroidism that later progressed to Graves' ophthalmopathy. The material sequenced was blood. The CDR3 region is CASSLAFRGQGGDEQYF. CDR3 DNA sequence: TGTGCCAGCAGCTTAGCCTTCAGGGGACAGGGAGGCGACGAGCAGTACTTC.